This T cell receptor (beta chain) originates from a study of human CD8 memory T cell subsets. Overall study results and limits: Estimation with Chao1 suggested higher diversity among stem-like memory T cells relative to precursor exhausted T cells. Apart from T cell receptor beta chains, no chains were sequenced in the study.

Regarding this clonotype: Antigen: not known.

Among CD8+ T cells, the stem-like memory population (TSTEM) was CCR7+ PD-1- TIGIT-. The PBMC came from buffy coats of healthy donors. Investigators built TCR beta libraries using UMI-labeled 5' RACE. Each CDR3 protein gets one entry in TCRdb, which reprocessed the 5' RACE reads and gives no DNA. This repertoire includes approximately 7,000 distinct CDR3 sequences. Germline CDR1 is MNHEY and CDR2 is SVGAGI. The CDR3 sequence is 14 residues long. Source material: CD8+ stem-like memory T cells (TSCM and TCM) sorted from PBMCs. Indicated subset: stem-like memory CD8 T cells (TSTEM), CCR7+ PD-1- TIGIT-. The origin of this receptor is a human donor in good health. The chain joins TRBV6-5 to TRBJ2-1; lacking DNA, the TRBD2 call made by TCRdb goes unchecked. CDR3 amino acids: CASSKGLEANEQFF.